These 11 T cell receptor beta chains were sequenced from one sample in a study of OX40 agonist ivuxolimab in advanced cancers. Measured with immunoSEQ multiplex PCR; TCRdb has only the in-frame clones, and not every one. The data show roughly 89,000 clones, with about 86% seen just once and 6.5% held by the top ten. The sequences come from CD4+ or CD8+ T cells sorted from blood, collected in a trial of the OX40 agonist ivuxolimab. The receptors derive from an adult with an advanced solid tumor such as melanoma, head and neck, liver or kidney cancer.

This clone occurred once. V is TRBV29-1 and J is TRBJ2-4; D tentatively reads TRBD1 or TRBD2 (5 bases each). V lost 5 bases to trimming and J lost 0 bases, with 20 bases between them. The CDR3 consists of 17 residues. Germline CDR1 is SQVTM and CDR2 is ANQGSEA. CDR3 in DNA: TGCAGCGTTCTCGGGACCCTAGAGAGCTTAGCCAAAAACATTCAGTACTTC. Protein sequence: CSVLGTLESLAKNIQYF.

This chain connects TRBV4-1 to TRBJ2-1, with TRBD2 matching over 10 bases. Losses at the gene ends were 8 bases for V and 7 bases for J; bases not matched to a gene: 17. CDR1 and CDR2 from the germline V gene are MGHRA and YSYEKL. The CDR3 consists of 17 residues. The CDR3 reads CASRLKVLAGDGNEQFF. The CDR3 DNA sequence: TGCGCCAGCCGACTAAAGGTTCTAGCGGGAGATGGGAATGAGCAGTTCTTC.

This clone was observed a handful of times. The chain links TRBV6-5 to TRBJ1-2; the D gene is possibly TRBD1 (5 bases). The CDR3 has 15 amino acids. Trimming pared 6 bases from V and 3 bases from J, leaving 17 bases between. The germline CDR1 and CDR2 sequences are MNHEY and SVGAGI. CDR3 sequence reads: CASSRRGERDYGYTF. The CDR3 DNA reads as TGTGCCAGCAGCCGCCGGGGGGAACGGGACTATGGCTACACCTTC.

The chain carries TRBV5-1 and TRBJ1-1; TRBD1 matches at 9 bases. This CDR3 has 13 amino acids. V gave up 3 bases and J gave up 4 bases; unmatched junction bases: 1. Germline V gene lookup returns CDR1 SGHRS and CDR2 YFSETQ. The CDR3, as DNA: TGCGCCAGCAGCTGGGACAGGGCCACTGAAGCTTTCTTT. Translation gives CASSWDRATEAFF.

This clone was counted a single time. The V call is TRBV5-1, the J call TRBJ2-1; 10 positions agree with TRBD2. From germline, CDR1 is SGHRS and CDR2 YFSETQ. The junction had 0 bases not matched to a gene; V was cut back by 5 bases and J by 1 base. The CDR3 sequence is 14 residues long. The CDR3 nucleotides are TGCGCCAGCAGGACTAGCGGGTCCTACAATGAGCAGTTCTTC. Protein sequence: CASRTSGSYNEQFF.

V is TRBV7-2 and J is TRBJ1-5; 7 positions agree with TRBD1. Trimming cost V 4 bases and J 4 bases; bases outside gene matches: 10. Germline values: CDR1 SGHTA, CDR2 FQGNSA. CDR3 size: 16 residues. The CDR3, as DNA: TGTGCCAGCAGCTCGCAAGGGACAGTCACTAATCAGCCCCAGCATTTT. Residues: CASSSQGTVTNQPQHF.

This clone showed up just a few times. The J gene is TRBJ1-6, the V gene TRBV6-5; D remains ambiguous. From germline, CDR1 is MNHEY and CDR2 SVGAGI. The CDR3 contains 12 residues. The germline V and J ends were trimmed by 8 bases and 10 bases, with 12 bases remaining between them. CDR3 sequence: CASRPFGSPLHF. Here the CDR3 DNA reads TGTGCCAGCCGGCCATTTGGGTCACCCCTCCACTTT.

The CDR3 DNA reads as TGTGCCAGCTCACCACCGGTCGGGGGGGCCACAGATACGCAGTATTTT. This translates into CASSPPVGGATDTQYF. The genes are TRBV18 and TRBJ2-3; 8 nucleotides line up with TRBD2. V lost 0 bases and J lost 2; bases outside the gene matches: 4. Germline V CDR1 and CDR2: KGHSH, LQKENI. The CDR3 loop spans 16 amino acids.

V gene TRBV7-6 combines with J gene TRBJ2-7; maybe TRBD2 (6 bases). The CDR3 runs 13 residues. The germline V gene has CDR1 SGHVS and CDR2 FNYEAQ. Trimming stripped 5 bases from V and 3 bases from J, with 11 bases between. The CDR3 loop is CASSAGPNYEQYF. CDR3 DNA sequence: TGTGCCAGCAGCGCGGGACCCAACTACGAGCAGTACTTC. The full variable domain, rest sourced from reference TRBV7-6 and TRBJ2-7, is GAGVSQSPRYKVTKRGQDVALRCDPISGHVSLYWYRQALGQGPEFLTYFNYEAQQDKSGLPNDRFSAERPEGSISTLTIQRTEQRDSAMYRCASSAGPNYEQYFGPGTRLTVT.

This clone has just a few counts. The rearrangement uses TRBV4-1 and TRBJ1-1, with TRBD1 as a possible D gene (6 bases). The germline V gene encodes CDR1 MGHRA and CDR2 YSYEKL. The ends were cut back, 4 bases at V and 6 bases at J, with 9 bases in the middle. The CDR3 is made up of 12 amino acids. The CDR3 bases are TGCGCCAGCAGCCCAGCAGGGGCTGAAGCTTTCTTT. Translated, it gives CASSPAGAEAFF.

This chain joins TRBV4-3 and TRBJ2-3; D call uncertain. The ends were cut back, 0 bases at V and 6 bases at J, with 7 bases in the middle. The germline V gene has CDR1 LGHNA and CDR2 YSLEER. This CDR3 contains 13 residues. The CDR3 sequence: CASSQDRRDTQYF. The CDR3 coding sequence is TGCGCCAGCAGCCAAGATCGTAGGGATACGCAGTATTTT.